One T cell receptor (beta chain) is described in this entry. These data originate in a study of blood T cell repertoires in COVID-19. For the study at large: The origin of the acute and convalescent COVID-19 samples was the United States, Italy and Spain. Nucleic acid was either cDNA or gDNA, and it came from T cells, B-cell-depleted T cells, or PBMCs.

Germline V gene data show CDR1 as GTSNPN and CDR2 as SVGIG (reference sequence). Unmatched junction bases numbered 6, after V lost 1 base and J lost 10 bases. The CDR3 is 13 residues long. Original data processing: Amplification with reference gene primers provided the estimates of nucleated cell counts. The data were produced by immunoSEQ multiplex PCR, yet TCRdb's version contains in-frame clones alone and is incomplete. The V and J calls and the clone size are those of that table, but D and trimming were determined from the DNA. The sample includes about 70,000 clones, roughly 82% of them seen just once.

Sequencing input: peripheral blood. This receptor was taken from a woman aged 60-75 years with acute or convalescent COVID-19. The chain uses TRBV30 and TRBJ1-4, with 7 positions matching TRBD1. CDR3 nucleotides: TGTGCCTGGAGTGGTCCAGGGGGAGGAAAACTGTTTTTT. Its protein is CAWSGPGGGKLFF.